These 25 T cell receptor beta chains originate from one sample sequenced in a study of PD-L1 blockade in urothelial cancer. Assay used: immunoSEQ multiplex PCR; TCRdb lists only in-frame clones, some missing. Of some 48,000 clones listed, 70% to 90% are singletons. Noted time point: peripheral blood 6 weeks after treatment start. The material was PBMCs, obtained around atezolizumab (anti-PD-L1) treatment. Receptors were obtained from a man aged 55-75 years with urothelial cancer.

There are a few counts of this clone. The chain employs TRBV27 and TRBJ2-2; TRBD1 agrees at 7 bases. This CDR3 region has 17 residues. V lost 5 bases and J lost 3; bases outside the gene matches: 12. Germline-derived CDR1 and CDR2 are MNHEY and SMNVEV (reference sequence). DNA for the CDR3: TGTGCCAGCAGTCCCCTGGGACAGCTCCGCTACACCGGGGAGCTGTTTTTT. Translated, it gives CASSPLGQLRYTGELFF.

CDR3 region: CASSPGAGDTQYF. DNA of the CDR3: TGTGCCAGCTCACCTGGAGCGGGAGATACGCAGTATTTT. This sequence joins TRBV18 and TRBJ2-3; tentatively, D is TRBD2 (6 bases). V was clipped by 3 bases and J by 5 bases, with 9 bases between them. The germline V gene has CDR1 KGHSH and CDR2 LQKENI. This CDR3 is 13 amino acids long.

Comments on this clone: One end of the junction does not line up with germline, which may come from a read error. The rearrangement uses TRBV11-3 and TRBJ2-1; 7 positions match TRBD1. CDR3 length: 15 residues. Germline V gene data show CDR1 as SGHNT and CDR2 as YENEEA. This chain's CDR3 is CASSLDRDPYNEQFF. The CDR3 DNA follows: TGTGCCAGCAGCCTAGACAGGGATCCGTACAATGAGCAGTTCTTC.

This clone appeared once. The rearrangement links TRBV7-2 to TRBJ2-7, with a possible D match to TRBD2 (5 bases). Trimming pared 2 bases from V and 4 bases from J, leaving 9 bases between. Germline-derived CDR1 and CDR2 are SGHTA and FQGNSA. The CDR3 extends over 13 amino acids. CDR3 in amino acids: CASSLRGAYEQYF. DNA for the CDR3: TGTGCCAGCAGCTTACGGGGTGCTTACGAGCAGTACTTC.

This clone was counted a single time. This rearrangement joins TRBV7-9 to TRBJ1-4; D is uncertain. The CDR3 has 14 residues. Trimming shortened V by 5 bases and J by 5 bases, and 12 bases separated the two germline ends. The germline V gene encodes CDR1 SEHNR and CDR2 FQNEAQ (reference sequence). CDR3 coding DNA: TGTGCCAGCAGCCGAGCGGCCGTAAATGAAAAACTGTTTTTT. Its translation is CASSRAAVNEKLFF.

The chain links TRBV6-1 to TRBJ1-4; perhaps TRBD1 as D (5 bases). The CDR3 sequence is 15 residues long. V gave up 6 bases and J gave up 2 bases, with 13 bases separating them. The germline CDR1 and CDR2 sequences are MNHNS and SASEGT. This chain's CDR3 is CASRWEGSTNEKLFF. DNA for the CDR3: TGTGCCAGCAGGTGGGAGGGGAGCACTAATGAAAAACTGTTTTTT.

This clone was observed at least ten times. The chain has TRBV5-1 and TRBJ2-7; 8 bases agree with TRBD1. This CDR3 region has 14 residues. The V gene end was trimmed by 3 bases and the J gene end by 3 bases; junction bases not matched to a gene: 5. CDR1 and CDR2 (germline): SGHRS, YFSETQ. CDR3 protein: CASSWTGQGYEQYF. For the CDR3, the DNA is TGCGCCAGCAGCTGGACCGGACAGGGCTACGAGCAGTACTTC.

The gene calls are TRBV9 and TRBJ1-2, with a tentative D call TRBD1 (6 bases). Germline assignment: CDR1 SGDLS and CDR2 YYNGEE. The CDR3 loop spans 14 amino acids. The V gene lost 0 bases and the J gene lost 2 bases, with 8 bases spanning the gap. The CDR3 DNA follows: TGTGCCAGCAGCGTAGAGGGGGGGAACTATGGCTACACCTTC. Translated, it gives CASSVEGGNYGYTF.

In its sample, this clone was seen a few times. The chain joins TRBV7-8 to TRBJ1-5; D might be TRBD1 (5 bases). Germline V lookup: CDR1 SGHVS, CDR2 FQNEAQ. This CDR3 has 15 residues. Trimming pared 3 bases from V and 0 bases from J, leaving 9 bases between. Here the CDR3 reads CASSFRRGSNQPQHF. As DNA, the CDR3 is TGTGCCAGCAGCTTTCGTAGGGGTAGCAATCAGCCCCAGCATTTT.

The J gene is TRBJ2-3, the V gene TRBV4-1; 8 bases line up with TRBD2. The CDR3 totals 15 residues. In germline, CDR1 is MGHRA, CDR2 YSYEKL. Trimming took 3 bases from V and 3 from J; bases not matched to a gene: 5. CDR3 in amino acids: CASSQQAGGTDTQYF. CDR3 DNA sequence: TGCGCCAGCAGCCAGCAGGCGGGGGGTACAGATACGCAGTATTTT.

The rearrangement joins TRBV6-5 to TRBJ1-2, with 7 bases aligning to TRBD1. Trimming at V came to 6 bases and at J to 5 bases, leaving 9 bases not matched to a gene. Germline CDR1 MNHEY, CDR2 SVGAGI. This CDR3 has 14 residues. The CDR3 is CASRPPGQRYGYTF. In DNA form, the CDR3 reads TGTGCCAGCAGACCCCCGGGACAGAGATATGGCTACACCTTC.

In its sample, this clone was seen once. The chain employs TRBV5-1 and TRBJ1-6; 8 bases line up with TRBD1. Trimming at V came to 1 base and at J to 9 bases, leaving 3 bases not matched to a gene. This CDR3 contains 14 residues. Germline lookup yields CDR1 SGHRS and CDR2 YFSETQ. The CDR3 region is CASSLQGASSPLHF. The CDR3 DNA is TGCGCCAGCAGCTTGCAGGGGGCTAGTTCACCCCTCCACTTT.

The chain recombines TRBV18 with TRBJ2-6, with D possibly TRBD1 on 6 matching bases. This CDR3 spans 16 amino acids. V was trimmed by 3 bases and J by 0 bases, leaving 9 bases between them. Germline CDR1 KGHSH, CDR2 LQKENI. The CDR3 DNA follows: TGTGCCAGCTCACCCGACAGGAACTCTGGGGCCAACGTCCTGACTTTC. Its protein is CASSPDRNSGANVLTF.

V is TRBV11-2 and J is TRBJ2-2, with D tentatively TRBD2 (5 bases). Looked up from germline, CDR1 is SGHAT and CDR2 is FQNNGV. Trimming left V 0 bases short and J 7 bases short, with 15 bases between. The CDR3 consists of 16 residues. CDR3 region: CASSLDRLALGGELFF. The CDR3 DNA sequence: TGTGCCAGCAGCTTAGATCGTCTAGCTCTCGGCGGGGAGCTGTTTTTT.

The V gene is TRBV5-1, the J gene TRBJ2-5; TRBD1 matches at 9 bases. The CDR3 has 16 residues. CDR1 SGHRS and CDR2 YFSETQ come from the germline V gene. V shed 0 bases and J 5 bases; nucleotides not matched to a gene: 8. The CDR3 bases are TGCGCCAGCAGCTTGGCCCCGGGACAGGGTCAGGAGACCCAGTACTTC. Its protein product is CASSLAPGQGQETQYF. Full variable domain (rest looked up from reference TRBV5-1 and TRBJ2-5): KAGVTQTPRYLIKTRGQQVTLSCSPISGHRSVSWYQQTPGQGLQFLFEYFSETQRNKGNFPGRFSGRQFSNSRSEMNVSTLELGDSALYLCASSLAPGQGQETQYFGPGTRLLVL.

This chain connects TRBV7-6 to TRBJ2-5, with 8 bases that match TRBD2. Trimming cost V 1 base and J 5 bases; bases outside gene matches: 9. This CDR3 region has 16 residues. Germline V gene sequence: CDR1 SGHVS, CDR2 FNYEAQ. Here the CDR3 DNA reads TGTGCCAGCAGCTTAGGGGTAGCGGGGCGTTCGGAGACCCAGTACTTC. It codes for CASSLGVAGRSETQYF. Complete variable domain (other parts from reference TRBV7-6 and TRBJ2-5): GAGVSQSPRYKVTKRGQDVALRCDPISGHVSLYWYRQALGQGPEFLTYFNYEAQQDKSGLPNDRFSAERPEGSISTLTIQRTEQRDSAMYRCASSLGVAGRSETQYFGPGTRLLVL.

The rearrangement joins TRBV28 to TRBJ2-5; 7 nucleotides agree with TRBD1. CDR1 is MDHEN, CDR2 SYDVKM, per germline. The CDR3 consists of 16 residues. The ends lost 5 bases at V and 4 bases at J; junction bases unmatched: 13. As DNA, the CDR3 is TGTGCCAGCAGTCGCAAGATGGGCCAGGGGGTAGAGACCCAGTACTTC. It translates to CASSRKMGQGVETQYF.

This chain uses TRBV6-4 with TRBJ1-1; D may be TRBD1 (5 bases). The V end was cut by 7 bases, the J end by 1 base, with 16 bases between. Germline V lookup: CDR1 MRHNA, CDR2 SNTAGT. The CDR3 runs to 15 residues. The CDR3 DNA follows: TGTGCCAGCAAGGCGTTTGTTGGGGCGAACACTGAAGCTTTCTTT. Encoded protein: CASKAFVGANTEAFF.

This clone has a single count. This rearrangement joins TRBV4-1 to TRBJ1-3, with D perhaps TRBD1 (6 bases). V lost 5 bases and J 4 bases, leaving 18 bases between the germline ends. The CDR3 consists of 16 residues. CDR1 is MGHRA and CDR2 is YSYEKL in the germline V gene. CDR3 region: CASSSDRFFGGNTIYF. The CDR3 DNA follows: TGCGCCAGCAGCTCAGACAGGTTCTTCGGAGGAAACACCATATATTTT.

The J gene is TRBJ2-4, the V gene TRBV6-6; 8 bases match TRBD1. The CDR3 is made up of 16 amino acids. In germline, CDR1 is MNHNY, CDR2 SVGAGI (reference sequence). With 6 bases clipped from V and 3 bases from J, the junction kept 10 bases outside the gene matches. This CDR3 reads CASRVPQGAGKNIQYF. CDR3 coding DNA: TGTGCCAGCAGGGTCCCCCAGGGGGCCGGCAAAAACATTCAGTACTTC.

The table lists this clone with a count of one. The chain joins TRBV11-3 to TRBJ2-7; D perhaps matches TRBD2 (5 bases). The CDR3 totals 13 residues. Germline CDR1 SGHNT, CDR2 YENEEA. The germline V and J ends were trimmed by 1 base and 7 bases, with 11 bases remaining between them. CDR3 loop: CASSLGAVGEQYF. CDR3 nucleotide sequence: TGTGCCAGCAGCTTAGGAGCGGTGGGGGAGCAGTACTTC.

The V call is TRBV30, the J call TRBJ1-1; D gene ambiguous. Between the trimmed V and J ends, which lost 0 bases and 8 bases, there was a span of 10 bases. CDR3 length: 12 amino acids. The germline V gene has CDR1 GTSNPN and CDR2 SVGIG (reference sequence). CDR3 sequence reads: CAWSVFRSEAFF. The CDR3, as DNA: TGTGCCTGGAGTGTATTTCGGTCAGAAGCTTTCTTT.

The chain has TRBV6-5 and TRBJ2-7; TRBD2 agrees at 9 bases. The ends lost 3 bases at V and 2 bases at J; junction bases unmatched: 2. Germline CDR1 and CDR2: MNHEY and SVGAGI. The CDR3 totals 14 residues. This chain's CDR3 is CASSYKRGAYEQYF. The CDR3, as DNA: TGTGCCAGCAGTTATAAGCGGGGGGCCTACGAGCAGTACTTC.

The chain couples TRBV6-6 to TRBJ1-6, with 7 bases lining up with TRBD1. This CDR3 has 12 amino acids. J gave up 10 bases and V 6 bases, and 3 bases lay outside the gene matches. Germline V lookup: CDR1 MNHNY, CDR2 SVGAGI (reference sequence). The CDR3 nucleotides read TGTGCCAGCAGACAGGGGAGATCACCCCTCCACTTT. Its translation is CASRQGRSPLHF.

The chain has TRBV7-2 and TRBJ2-7; D unclear. The CDR3 extends over 13 amino acids. V gave up 5 bases and J gave up 2 bases, with 10 bases separating them. Per the germline V gene, CDR1 is SGHTA and CDR2 is FQGNSA. This CDR3 reads CASSRSAAYEQYF. For the CDR3, the DNA is TGTGCCAGCAGCCGCTCGGCGGCCTACGAGCAGTACTTC.